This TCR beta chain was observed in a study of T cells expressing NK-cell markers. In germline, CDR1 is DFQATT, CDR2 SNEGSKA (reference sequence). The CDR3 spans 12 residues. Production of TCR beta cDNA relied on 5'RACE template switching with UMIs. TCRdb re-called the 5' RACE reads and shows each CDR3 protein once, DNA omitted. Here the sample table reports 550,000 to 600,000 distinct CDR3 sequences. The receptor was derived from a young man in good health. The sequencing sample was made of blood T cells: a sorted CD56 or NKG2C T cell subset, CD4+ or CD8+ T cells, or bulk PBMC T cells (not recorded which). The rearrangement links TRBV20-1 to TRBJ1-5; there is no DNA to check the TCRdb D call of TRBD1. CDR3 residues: CSAGRGYQPQHF.